This T cell receptor beta chain was identified during a study of beta chain features in type 1 diabetes. Study overall: Healthy donors and patients had similar age, gender and cell yields.

The CDR3 has 15 residues. The V end was cut by 3 bases, the J end by 4 bases, with 17 bases between. Germline CDR1 SGHRS, CDR2 YFSETQ. TCRB transcripts that were expressed got sequenced, as all of the isolated RNA had been reverse transcribed. Measured with immunoSEQ multiplex PCR; TCRdb has only the in-frame clones, and not every one. The sample yields under 250,000 clones, 14% seen once. The sequenced sample consisted of naive CD4+ T cells from blood. The chain combines TRBV5-1 with TRBJ2-7; tentatively, D is TRBD2 (7 bases). The clonotype originates from a woman in her forties in good health. Here the CDR3 reads CASSWASGGAYEQYF. Here the CDR3 DNA reads TGCGCCAGCAGCTGGGCCTCGGGGGGCGCGTACGAGCAGTACTTC.